A selection of T cell receptor beta chains follows, all from one sample in a study of CD8 T cells in Susac syndrome. TCRdb reprocessed the immunoSEQ multiplex PCR reads via MiXCR and lists one record per CDR3 protein. The sample comprises about 180,000 distinct CDR3 sequences, roughly 96% of which are singletons, and about 0.15% rests with the top ten. Sequencing was done on a sample of CD8+ T cells from PBMCs. The receptors originated from a human donor with multiple sclerosis. The CDR3 runs from the conserved cysteine through the conserved F or W. D genes are given only for firm matches. A clone size is listed for some rows: how often the clone was seen (once, few, many), or a class if it is expanded.

V gene	clone size	D gene	J gene	CDR3 length	CDR3 DNA	CDR3 protein
TRBV13	NA	NA	TRBJ2-7	16	TGTGCCAGCAGCTTAGATGCCGGAGGGCCCGCCTACGAGCAGTACTTC	CASSLDAGGPAYEQYF
TRBV28	NA	TRBD2	TRBJ2-3	16	TGTGCCAGCAGTTTAGCTAGCGGGAGGGTCGCAGATACGCAGTATTTT	CASSLASGRVADTQYF
TRBV27	NA	TRBD1	TRBJ2-2	15	TGTGCCAGCAGTCCCGGGACAGGGGACACCGGGGAGCTGTTTTTT	CASSPGTGDTGELFF
TRBV7-8	NA	TRBD1	TRBJ1-5	16	TGTGCCAGCAGCTTAGTGAGAACAGGGGCGTTATCGCCCCAGCATTTT	CASSLVRTGALSPQHF
TRBV12-3/TRBV12-4	NA	NA	TRBJ1-4	15	TGTGCCAGCAGTTTCGGTGTGGGGACTAATGAAAAACTGTTTTTT	CASSFGVGTNEKLFF
TRBV9	NA	NA	TRBJ1-1	14	TGTGCCAGCAGCGTAGAGGCGGGGAGCACTGAAGCTTTCTTT	CASSVEAGSTEAFF
TRBV27	NA	TRBD1	TRBJ1-2	13	TGTGCCAGCTCACTACAGGGGGACTATGGCTACACCTTC	CASSLQGDYGYTF
TRBV5-6	NA	TRBD2	TRBJ2-3	17	TGTGCCAGCAGCTTGGATCAGCGGGGGGGCCAGGCGGATACGCAGTATTTT	CASSLDQRGGQADTQYF
TRBV27	NA	NA	TRBJ2-2	21	TGTGCCAGCAGTGAATCGGACGGCAGGGGAAACTTGTTCGCGAACACCGGGGAGCTGTTTTTT	CASSESDGRGNLFANTGELFF
TRBV29-1	NA	TRBD2	TRBJ2-7	15	TGCAGCGTTGCGAAGTTGGCGGGAGTTGAATACGAGCAGTACTTC	CSVAKLAGVEYEQYF
TRBV29-1	NA	NA	TRBJ1-1	11	TGCAGCGTTGTTGTGAACACTGAAGCTTTCTTT	CSVVVNTEAFF
TRBV12-3/TRBV12-4	NA	TRBD2	TRBJ2-1	18	TGTGCCAGCAGTTTAGGTCTAGCGGGGGGGCAGACCTACAATGAGCAGTTCTTC	CASSLGLAGGQTYNEQFF
TRBV5-6	NA	NA	TRBJ2-7	13	TGTGCCAGCAGGGTCCAGGAATCCTACGAGCAGTACTTC	CASRVQESYEQYF
TRBV30	NA	NA	TRBJ1-4	11	TGTGCCTGGAGTCCCGGTGAAAAACTGTTTTTT	CAWSPGEKLFF
TRBV9	once	NA	TRBJ1-2	12	TGTGCCAGCAGCGTAGGAGTTAGCGGCTACACCTTC	CASSVGVSGYTF
TRBV7-9	NA	TRBD1	TRBJ2-1	15	TGTGCCAGCACCCCGGCGGACAGGGGGCTCAATGAGCAGTTCTTC	CASTPADRGLNEQFF
TRBV28	NA	NA	TRBJ2-1	15	TGTGCCAGCAGTACAATACCCCCCCAATACAATGAGCAGTTCTTC	CASSTIPPQYNEQFF
TRBV29-1	NA	NA	TRBJ2-2	14	TGCAGCGTTGTTCCGCGGGCGAACACCGGGGAGCTGTTTTTT	CSVVPRANTGELFF
TRBV20-1	NA	NA	TRBJ1-5	14	TGCAGTGCTAGTTTCGAGGGGTTCGGTCAGCCCCAGCATTTT	CSASFEGFGQPQHF
TRBV7-8	NA	NA	TRBJ2-7	13	TGTGCCAGCACCCCGAGCCCTGCCTACGAGCAGTACTTC	CASTPSPAYEQYF
TRBV29-1	NA	TRBD2	TRBJ2-4	14	TGCAGCGTTGCTGGCGGGGGGGCCAAAAACATTCAGTACTTC	CSVAGGGAKNIQYF
TRBV20-1	NA	NA	TRBJ2-7	13	TGCAGTGCTAGGGGCGGGGTCGGGTACGAGCAGTACTTC	CSARGGVGYEQYF
TRBV12-3/TRBV12-4	NA	NA	TRBJ2-3	12	TGTGCCAGCAACCTAGGAGCGGATACGCAGTATTTT	CASNLGADTQYF
TRBV30	NA	NA	TRBJ2-7	13	TGTGCCTGGAGTCCCGGAGCCCCCTACGAGCAGTACTTC	CAWSPGAPYEQYF
TRBV12-3/TRBV12-4	NA	NA	TRBJ2-7	13	TGTGCCAGCAGTTTGGAGGGGCTATACGAGCAGTACTTC	CASSLEGLYEQYF
TRBV29-1	NA	NA	TRBJ1-1	16	TGCAGCGTCGCCGGGGGACCCCATCGTATGGGTACTGAAGCTTTCTTT	CSVAGGPHRMGTEAFF
TRBV29-1	NA	TRBD2	TRBJ2-1	16	TGCAGCGTCACCCTAGCGGGAGGGCCTGGTTTCAATGAGCAGTTCTTC	CSVTLAGGPGFNEQFF
TRBV27	NA	NA	TRBJ2-7	13	TGTGCCAGCAGTTTGCGAGGGGCTCGGGAGCAGTACTTC	CASSLRGAREQYF